The rows below give T cell receptor beta chains drawn from one sample of a study of blood T cell repertoires in COVID-19. Profiling relied on immunoSEQ multiplex PCR, and the TCRdb table lists in-frame clones only, not all of them. Of 55,000 to 75,000 clones detected, approximately 86% appear once; the ten largest clones hold under 8.5%. What was sequenced was peripheral blood. The receptors were gathered from a human donor with active COVID-19. The donor label of this sample is uncertain. Both conserved end residues are part of each CDR3. The D gene is left open where the match is weak. Expanded clones get a size class; other rows say once, few or many, or leave the size out.

DNA: TGTGCCAGCACCTCACTAGCGGGGGCCTACAATGAGCAGTTCTTC
CDR3: CASTSLAGAYNEQFF
V: TRBV11-1
J: TRBJ2-1
D: TRBD2
size: NA

DNA: TGTGCCTGGAGTGTACGAGGCGTCTCCTACGAGCAGTACTTC
CDR3: CAWSVRGVSYEQYF
V: TRBV30
J: TRBJ2-7
D: NA
size: once

DNA: TGTGCCAGCAGCCGTCCTCTTATTCCGGATGGCTACACCTTC
CDR3: CASSRPLIPDGYTF
V: TRBV7-2
J: TRBJ1-2
D: NA
size: few

DNA: TGTGCCAGCAGCTTAGCAGGACTGGGGTTATATGGCTACACCTTC
CDR3: CASSLAGLGLYGYTF
V: TRBV7-2
J: TRBJ1-2
D: NA
size: NA

DNA: TGTGCCAGCAGTTCGGACAGGGGGCGCAGGGAGACCCAGTACTTC
CDR3: CASSSDRGRRETQYF
V: TRBV28
J: TRBJ2-5
D: TRBD1
size: NA

DNA: TGTGCCAGCAGCTTAGACAGGGGGCAGAATTCACCCCTCCACTTT
CDR3: CASSLDRGQNSPLHF
V: TRBV7-2
J: TRBJ1-6
D: TRBD1
size: few

DNA: TGTGCCAGCAGCCCCGGGACTAGCGGGGGGACCTACCAAGAGACCCAGTACTTC
CDR3: CASSPGTSGGTYQETQYF
V: TRBV7-6
J: TRBJ2-5
D: TRBD2
size: NA

DNA: TGTGCCAGCACCGAAACCACGGTGACTGAAGCTTTCTTT
CDR3: CASTETTVTEAFF
V: TRBV7-2
J: TRBJ1-1
D: NA
size: few

DNA: TGTGCCAGCTCGGGGGGTGGCACCTTGAACACTGAAGCTTTCTTT
CDR3: CASSGGGTLNTEAFF
V: TRBV2
J: TRBJ1-1
D: NA
size: once

DNA: TGTGCCAGCAGTCAAATCGACAGGGGAAATGAGCAGTTCTTC
CDR3: CASSQIDRGNEQFF
V: TRBV27
J: TRBJ2-1
D: TRBD1
size: few

DNA: TGTGCCAGCAGGTTGGAGGGGGGGCGCTACGAGCAGTACTTC
CDR3: CASRLEGGRYEQYF
V: TRBV2
J: TRBJ2-7
D: NA
size: NA

DNA: TGTGCCAGCAGCGTAGCTGAGAGGGCCATTCAGTACTTC
CDR3: CASSVAERAIQYF
V: TRBV9
J: TRBJ2-4
D: NA
size: NA

DNA: TGTGCCAGCAGCTTCGCCGGTGGAGGCTACGAGCAGTACTTC
CDR3: CASSFAGGGYEQYF
V: TRBV7-2
J: TRBJ2-7
D: NA
size: NA

DNA: TGTGCCAGCAAGGGACAGCAGGTGCCCCTCCATTACAATGAGCAGTTCTTC
CDR3: CASKGQQVPLHYNEQFF
V: TRBV11-3
J: TRBJ2-1
D: TRBD1
size: NA

DNA: TGTGCCAGCAGTGGCAGCACAGATACGCAGTATTTT
CDR3: CASSGSTDTQYF
V: TRBV6-6
J: TRBJ2-3
D: NA
size: NA

DNA: TGTGCCAGCAGCTGGGGGCTTTCTTACACAGATACGCAGTATTTT
CDR3: CASSWGLSYTDTQYF
V: TRBV7-2
J: TRBJ2-3
D: NA
size: NA

DNA: TGTGCCACCAGCCGAATATCTAGCCTATTAAACACAGATACGCAGTATTTT
CDR3: CATSRISSLLNTDTQYF
V: TRBV15
J: TRBJ2-3
D: NA
size: NA

DNA: TGCGCCAGCAGCCAAGGTTCCCATAGCAATCAGCCCCAGCATTTT
CDR3: CASSQGSHSNQPQHF
V: TRBV4-1
J: TRBJ1-5
D: NA
size: NA

DNA: TGTGCCAGCAGCTTGTCCTATCGACAGGGAGCCTACGAGCAGTACTTC
CDR3: CASSLSYRQGAYEQYF
V: TRBV5-6
J: TRBJ2-7
D: TRBD1
size: NA

DNA: TGTGCCAGCAGCTTCCGGGGACTAGCGGGTGATGAGCAGTTCTTC
CDR3: CASSFRGLAGDEQFF
V: TRBV7-2
J: TRBJ2-1
D: TRBD2
size: NA

DNA: TGTGCCAGCAGCTCGCAACAGGGATTGGGTCAGCCCCAGCATTTT
CDR3: CASSSQQGLGQPQHF
V: TRBV7-6
J: TRBJ1-5
D: NA
size: once

DNA: TGCGCCAGCAGCCCGACTACGACAGGGAAGGGTGGCTACACCTTC
CDR3: CASSPTTTGKGGYTF
V: TRBV5-1
J: TRBJ1-2
D: TRBD1
size: NA

DNA: TGTGCCAGTAGTATTGCAGACACGCTCTATGGCTACACCTTC
CDR3: CASSIADTLYGYTF
V: TRBV19
J: TRBJ1-2
D: NA
size: NA

DNA: TGTGCCAGTAGGTTCAGGACAGCCTATGGCTACACCTTC
CDR3: CASRFRTAYGYTF
V: TRBV19
J: TRBJ1-2
D: NA
size: few